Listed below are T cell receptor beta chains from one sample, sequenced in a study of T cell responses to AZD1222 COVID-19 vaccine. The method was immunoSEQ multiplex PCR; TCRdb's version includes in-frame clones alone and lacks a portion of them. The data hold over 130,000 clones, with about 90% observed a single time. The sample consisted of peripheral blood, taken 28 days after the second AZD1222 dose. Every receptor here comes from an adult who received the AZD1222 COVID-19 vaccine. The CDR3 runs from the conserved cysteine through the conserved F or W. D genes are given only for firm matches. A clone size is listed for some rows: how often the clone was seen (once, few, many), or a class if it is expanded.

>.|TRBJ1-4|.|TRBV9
CASSVTGGNEKLFF
TGTGCCAGCAGCGTCACCGGGGGAAATGAAAAACTGTTTTTT
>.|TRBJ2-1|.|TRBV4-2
CASSQDMNEQFF
TGTGCCAGCAGCCAAGATATGAATGAGCAGTTCTTC
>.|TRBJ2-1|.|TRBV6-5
CASSLDRRNEQFF
TGTGCCAGCAGTCTGGACAGACGCAATGAGCAGTTCTTC
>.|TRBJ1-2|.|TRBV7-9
CASSLAQGPVYGYTF
TGTGCCAGCAGCCTGGCGCAGGGACCAGTCTATGGCTACACCTTC
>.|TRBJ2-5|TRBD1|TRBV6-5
CASSYSAGGETQYF
TGTGCCAGCAGTTACTCGGCAGGGGGAGAGACCCAGTACTTC
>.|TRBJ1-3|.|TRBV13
CASSLGLAGITAGNTIYF
TGTGCCAGCAGCTTAGGCCTTGCCGGGATTACAGCTGGAAACACCATATATTTT
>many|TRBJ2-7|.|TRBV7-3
CASSLQGSEQYF
TGTGCCAGCAGCTTACAGGGAAGCGAGCAGTACTTC
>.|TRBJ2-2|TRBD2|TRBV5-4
CASSLSSGGVIGELFF
TGTGCCAGCAGCTTGTCTAGCGGGGGGGTGATCGGGGAGCTGTTTTTT
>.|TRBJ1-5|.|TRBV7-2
CASSRNGVPQHF
TGTGCCAGCAGCCGAAACGGAGTGCCCCAGCATTTT
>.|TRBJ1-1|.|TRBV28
CASMTYTEAFF
TGTGCCAGCATGACCTACACTGAAGCTTTCTTT
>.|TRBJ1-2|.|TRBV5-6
CASSPYGVYGYTF
TGTGCCAGCAGCCCCTACGGAGTTTATGGCTACACCTTC
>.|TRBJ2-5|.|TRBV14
CASSQDGQFQETQYF
TGTGCCAGCAGCCAAGATGGGCAGTTCCAAGAGACCCAGTACTTC
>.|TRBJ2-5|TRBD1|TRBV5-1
CASSLGDRPQETQYF
TGCGCCAGCAGCTTGGGGGACAGGCCTCAGGAGACCCAGTACTTC
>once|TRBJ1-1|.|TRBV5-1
CASSPRSGALSSEAFF
TGCGCCAGCAGCCCCCGGTCGGGGGCGCTATCGTCTGAAGCTTTCTTT
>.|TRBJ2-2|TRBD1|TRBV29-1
CSVGTGSNTGELFF
TGCAGCGTTGGGACAGGGTCGAACACCGGGGAGCTGTTTTTT
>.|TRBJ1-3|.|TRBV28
CASSLPRRTGNTIYF
TGTGCCAGCAGTTTACCCCGGCGGACTGGAAACACCATATATTTT
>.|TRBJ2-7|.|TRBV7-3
CASSLTKGGRRYF
TGTGCCAGCAGCTTAACGAAGGGAGGCCGTAGGTACTTC
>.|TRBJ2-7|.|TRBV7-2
CASSLMRSSYEQYF
TGTGCCAGCAGCTTAATGAGGTCCTCCTACGAGCAGTACTTC
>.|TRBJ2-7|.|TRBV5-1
CASSRTGRFSYEQYF
TGCGCCAGCAGCCGTACAGGGCGGTTTTCCTACGAGCAGTACTTC
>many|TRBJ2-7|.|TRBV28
CASRDYLRSEQYF
TGTGCCAGCAGAGACTACCTCCGTTCCGAGCAGTACTTC
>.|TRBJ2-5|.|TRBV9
CASGRLWGDETQYF
TGTGCCAGCGGGAGGTTATGGGGGGATGAGACCCAGTACTTC